This entry lists 7 T cell receptor beta chains sequenced from one sample in a study of graft-versus-host responses after intestinal transplantation (dated by TCRdb to the early 2020s). Library creation used the immunoSEQ multiplex PCR assay. Imported from immuneACCESS, the table was reduced by TCRdb to in-frame sequences with V and J called. These copies leave out some clones; in studies compared against another copy, an unresolved V gene accounts for under half, and the cause of the remainder is not known. For this sample the table gives just over 85,000 clones, of which just under 95% were detected only once. Of the sample, roughly 0.36% is held by the ten largest clones. These receptors are not linked to any known antigen. What this sample's time point label stands for: cells obtained before transplantation from donor or recipient. Material: unstimulated CD8+ T cells sorted from spleen or lymph node cells, obtained before transplant. These receptor sequences come from a human donor who was the organ donor for an intestinal transplant.

This clone was seen only once. CDR3 amino acids: CATRRGQSSANYGYTF. CDR3 bases: TGTGCCACCCGGCGGGGGCAGTCGAGCGCTAACTATGGCTACACCTTC. The chain uses TRBV2 and TRBJ1-2; weak D call: TRBD1 (6 bases). This CDR3 has 16 residues. Germline CDR1 SNHLY, CDR2 FYNNEI. The ends were cut back, 10 bases at V and 0 bases at J, with 21 bases in the middle.

The V and J genes are TRBV7-6 and TRBJ2-7; TRBD2 is a possible D gene (6 bases). The CDR3 runs to 13 residues. Trimming took off 3 bases at V and 6 bases at J, with 12 bases between the two ends. Germline V gene data show CDR1 as SGHVS and CDR2 as FNYEAQ. The CDR3 here is CASSFRAGSEQYF. In DNA form, the CDR3 reads TGTGCCAGCAGCTTCAGGGCCGGGAGCGAGCAGTACTTC. The variable domain in full, with the rest retrieved from reference TRBV7-6 and TRBJ2-7, is GAGVSQSPRYKVTKRGQDVALRCDPISGHVSLYWYRQALGQGPEFLTYFNYEAQQDKSGLPNDRFSAERPEGSISTLTIQRTEQRDSAMYRCASSFRAGSEQYFGPGTRLTVT.

The V and J genes are TRBV18 and TRBJ1-5; 9 bases are a match to TRBD1. Trimming at V came to 4 bases and at J to 7 bases, leaving 8 bases not matched to a gene. Germline CDR1 is KGHSH and CDR2 is LQKENI. This CDR3 region has 15 residues. The CDR3, as DNA: TGTGCCAGCTCACACAGGGGGCTAGGGGAACAGCCCCAGCATTTT. It codes for CASSHRGLGEQPQHF.

The V call is TRBV7-2, the J call TRBJ2-1, with 13 nucleotides matching TRBD2. Germline V lookup: CDR1 SGHTA, CDR2 FQGNSA. The V gene end was trimmed by 3 bases and the J gene end by 4 bases; junction bases not matched to a gene: 0. This CDR3 comprises 15 residues. CDR3: CASSLTSGGYNEQFF. CDR3 DNA sequence: TGTGCCAGCAGCTTGACTAGCGGGGGGTACAATGAGCAGTTCTTC.

This rearrangement joins TRBV1 to TRBJ2-3; the D call of TRBD2 is as the table states it, not checked on the DNA. TRBV1 is classified as a pseudogene. The CDR3 extends over 13 amino acids. The CDR3 DNA reads TGCACCAGCGGGGGGGCCTCTCGCGATACGCAGTATTTT. Its protein product is CTSGGASRDTQYF.

V and J are TRBV7-6 and TRBJ2-3, with TRBD2 identical over 9 bases. The CDR3 spans 15 residues. Germline lookup yields CDR1 SGHVS and CDR2 FNYEAQ. Trimming at V came to 2 bases and at J to 2 bases, leaving 2 bases not matched to a gene. The CDR3 here is CASSLSGGPTDTQYF. The CDR3 nucleotides are TGTGCCAGCAGCTTAAGCGGGGGGCCCACAGATACGCAGTATTTT.

The V call is TRBV9, the J call TRBJ2-7, with TRBD2 matching over 10 bases. There are 15 residues in the CDR3. Germline values: CDR1 SGDLS, CDR2 YYNGEE. The V gene end was trimmed by 2 bases and the J gene end by 3 bases; junction bases not matched to a gene: 5. This chain's CDR3 is CASSVRAGGLYEQYF. Written as DNA, the CDR3 is TGTGCCAGCAGCGTGAGAGCGGGGGGGCTCTACGAGCAGTACTTC. The full variable domain, rest sourced from reference TRBV9 and TRBJ2-7, is DSGVTQTPKHLITATGQRVTLRCSPRSGDLSVYWYQQSLDQGLQFLIQYYNGEERAKGNILERFSAQQFPDLHSELNLSSLELGDSALYFCASSVRAGGLYEQYFGPGTRLTVT.